The 5 T cell receptor beta chains reported below all come from one sample, sequenced in a study of CD8 T cells in ankylosing spondylitis. MiXCR, applied by TCRdb to the 5' RACE reads, yields one record per CDR3 protein. The sample consists of roughly 240,000 distinct CDR3 sequences, 8% to 9% of them appearing once. Sequencing used blood, either unsorted or a sorted T cell fraction (not recorded which). These receptors all come from a female donor with ankylosing spondylitis or in good health (not recorded which).

This clonotype was detected only a few times. V is TRBV7-2 and J is TRBJ2-7; TRBD1 aligns across 8 bases. Germline V gene lookup returns CDR1 SGHTA and CDR2 FQGNSA. V dropped 5 bases and J dropped 2; count of bases not matched to a gene: 8. The CDR3 contains 15 residues. The CDR3 loop reads CASSPDRDWTYEQYF. CDR3 coding DNA: TGTGCCAGCAGCCCGGACAGGGACTGGACCTACGAGCAGTACTTC. Based on the CDR3 plus reference TRBV7-2 and TRBJ2-7, the full variable domain is GAGVSQSPSNKVTEKGKDVELRCDPISGHTALYWYRQSLGQGLEFLIYFQGNSAPDKSGLPSDRFSAERTGGSVSTLTIQRTQQEDSAVYLCASSPDRDWTYEQYFGPGTRLTVT.

As regards this clonotype: The junction and the germline gene differ at one end; a read error may be behind it. This chain uses TRBV6-2 or TRBV6-3 with TRBJ2-3; D might be TRBD2 (6 bases). The CDR3 contains 15 residues. Germline V gene sequence: CDR1 MNHEY, CDR2 SVGEGT. The CDR3 spells CARSANRERADTQYF. DNA of the CDR3: TGTGCCCGCAGCGCAAACCGGGAGAGGGCAGATACGCAGTATTTT.

The table lists this clonotype with many counts. This rearrangement joins TRBV6-1 to TRBJ2-1; perhaps D is TRBD1 or TRBD2 (5 bases each). Germline values: CDR1 MNHNS, CDR2 SASEGT. The ends were cut back, 6 bases at V and 0 bases at J, with 12 bases in the middle. This CDR3 has 15 amino acids. The CDR3: CASRGVKGSYNEQFF. CDR3 coding DNA: TGTGCCAGCAGGGGGGTGAAGGGCTCCTACAATGAGCAGTTCTTC.

This clonotype has only a few counts. V is TRBV7-8 and J is TRBJ2-1, with D perhaps assigned TRBD1 or TRBD2 (5 bases each). The germline V gene has CDR1 SGHVS and CDR2 FQNEAQ. V was pared by 5 bases and J by 7 bases, with 24 bases between. The CDR3 covers 17 residues. CDR3 residues: CASSPPGASNGGNEQFF. CDR3 DNA sequence: TGTGCCAGCAGCCCACCCGGGGCTAGTAATGGTGGGAATGAGCAGTTCTTC. Looking up the rest from reference TRBV7-8 and TRBJ2-1 gives the full variable domain: GAGVSQSPRYKVAKRGQDVALRCDPISGHVSLFWYQQALGQGPEFLTYFQNEAQLDKSGLPSDRFFAERPEGSVSTLKIQRTQQEDSAVYLCASSPPGASNGGNEQFFGPGTRLTVL.

This clonotype occurred once. Possible read error: a much larger clone is one base away. The chain links TRBV5-6 to TRBJ2-2; 9 nucleotides line up with TRBD1. Germline V lookup: CDR1 SGHDT, CDR2 YYEEEE. This CDR3 comprises 15 residues. The J segment lost 5 bases and the V segment lost 7 bases, leaving 9 bases of the junction unmatched. CDR3 sequence (DNA): TGTGCCAGCGGTTACCGACAGGGGGTGACCGGGGAGCTGTTTTTT. The encoded protein is CASGYRQGVTGELFF.